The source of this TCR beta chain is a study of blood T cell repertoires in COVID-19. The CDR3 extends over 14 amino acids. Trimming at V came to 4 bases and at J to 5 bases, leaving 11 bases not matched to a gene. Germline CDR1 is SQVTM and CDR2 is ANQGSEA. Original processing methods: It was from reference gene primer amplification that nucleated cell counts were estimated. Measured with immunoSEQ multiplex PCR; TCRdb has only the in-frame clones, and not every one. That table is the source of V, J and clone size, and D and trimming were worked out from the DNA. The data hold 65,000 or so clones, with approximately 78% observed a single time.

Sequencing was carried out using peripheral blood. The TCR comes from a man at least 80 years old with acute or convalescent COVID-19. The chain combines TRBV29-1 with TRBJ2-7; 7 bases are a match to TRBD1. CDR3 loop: CSVAVGGIPNEQYF. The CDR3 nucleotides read TGCAGCGTTGCCGTAGGGGGCATTCCTAACGAGCAGTACTTC.